This paragraph reports one T cell receptor beta chain. The antigen is not known. From the reads, TCRdb called clonotypes with MiXCR, one entry per CDR3 protein. The sample carries roughly 920,000 distinct CDR3 sequences, roughly a third recorded once. The record originates from a study of T cell repertoires in cytomegalovirus infection. Study-level background: The study used recently identified HLA-C-restricted and well-studied HLA-B-restricted CMV epitopes.

CDR1 and CDR2 (germline): MGHRA, YSYEKL. The CDR3 is 15 residues long. V shed 1 base and J shed 8 bases, with 17 bases lying between them. V usage is TRBV4-1 and J usage is TRBJ1-2; D unclear. This specimen was cultured CD8+ T cells from PBMCs, taken from culture after CMV antigen stimulation. The sequence was collected from a human donor in good health (CMV status not recorded). Some clones in this sample may be carry-over from other donors' samples. Here the CDR3 DNA reads TGCGCCAGCAGCCAAGTAGGGTCTGGGCTGGGAGGCTACACCTTC. Residues: CASSQVGSGLGGYTF.